Below, 11 T cell receptor beta chains from the same sample are listed, as sequenced in a study of blood T cell repertoires in COVID-19. Produced via immunoSEQ multiplex PCR; TCRdb's table is partial and in-frame only. The sample consists of about 370,000 clones, 80% to 90% of them appearing once. The material sequenced was PBMCs or T cells enriched from blood (not recorded which). These receptors all come from a man younger than 35 who had recovered from COVID-19.

V and J are TRBV6-5 and TRBJ2-1; TRBD2 matches 8 bases. Germline CDR1 MNHEY, CDR2 SVGAGI. Trimming cost V 2 bases and J 7 bases; bases outside gene matches: 7. CDR3 length: 15 amino acids. CDR3 in amino acids: CASSYAGGEKNEQFF. Here the CDR3 DNA reads TGTGCCAGCAGTTACGCGGGGGGCGAAAAGAATGAGCAGTTCTTC.

CDR3 bases: TGTGCCAGTAGTATAGGGGCCAGGGTGCGCTACAATGAGCAGTTCTTC. It is translated as CASSIGARVRYNEQFF. The chain has TRBV19 and TRBJ2-1, with a tentative D call TRBD1 (5 bases). Germline assignment: CDR1 LNHDA and CDR2 SQIVND (reference sequence). Deletions cut 1 base from V and 3 bases from J, with 13 bases between. CDR3 length equals 16 residues.

The chain joins TRBV3-1 (or the pseudogene TRBV3-2) to TRBJ1-6, with 7 bases lining up with TRBD1. The CDR3 spans 16 residues. The germline V gene has CDR1 LGHDT and CDR2 YNNKEL (reference sequence). V lost 8 bases and J lost 9; bases outside the gene matches: 16. Here the CDR3 reads CASRAGVGQSRSPLHF. As DNA, the CDR3 is TGTGCCAGCCGGGCCGGGGTGGGACAGAGCCGTTCACCCCTCCACTTT.

This clone has just a few counts. This chain links TRBV6-1 with TRBJ2-7; D not certain. The CDR3 is 15 amino acids. Germline values: CDR1 MNHNS, CDR2 SASEGT. The ends were cut back, 3 bases at V and 4 bases at J, with 16 bases in the middle. CDR3 nucleotide sequence: TGTGCCAGCAGTGACCACCGACGGAACAGATACGAGCAGTACTTC. This sequence encodes CASSDHRRNRYEQYF.

The chain employs TRBV21-1 and TRBJ2-1; no check of the table's D call, TRBD2, against the DNA was made. TRBV21-1 is listed as a pseudogene. The CDR3 is 18 residues long. CDR3 bases: TGTGCCAGCAGCCCCGAAGCGGGACTAGCGGGGGGCCTAGATGAGCAGTTCTTC. Encoded protein: CASSPEAGLAGGLDEQFF.

V gene TRBV7-2 combines with J gene TRBJ1-5; TRBD1 agrees at 9 bases. Germline values: CDR1 SGHTA, CDR2 FQGNSA. This CDR3 region has 14 residues. After removal of 5 bases from V and 4 bases from J, the junction contained 3 bases not matched to a gene. CDR3 coding DNA: TGTGCCAGCAGCAGGGGACAGGGAAATCAGCCCCAGCATTTT. The encoded protein is CASSRGQGNQPQHF.

V gene TRBV9 combines with J gene TRBJ2-3, with 10 bases identical to TRBD2. The CDR3 runs 16 residues. CDR1 is SGDLS and CDR2 is YYNGEE in the germline V gene. V lost 4 bases, J lost 4 bases, and 9 bases stayed unmatched. The CDR3 loop is CASSPSAGGPADTQYF. In DNA, the CDR3 is TGTGCCAGCAGCCCCTCAGCGGGAGGGCCGGCAGATACGCAGTATTTT.

The CDR3 DNA reads TGTGCCAGCAGAGTAGGGGGATCTGGAAACACCATATATTTT. Translation: CASRVGGSGNTIYF. The chain uses TRBV6-6 and TRBJ1-3, with D perhaps matching TRBD1 (6 bases). Germline values: CDR1 MNHNY, CDR2 SVGAGI (reference sequence). The CDR3 is made up of 14 amino acids. The V end was cut by 6 bases, the J end by 1 base, with 10 bases between.

This chain joins TRBV6-1 and TRBJ1-2; 8 bases are a match to TRBD1. Per germline, CDR1 MNHNS and CDR2 SASEGT. The length of the CDR3 is 15 residues. Trimming at V came to 0 bases and at J to 8 bases, leaving 8 bases not matched to a gene. The CDR3 DNA is TGTGCCAGCAGTGAAGCAGGACAGGGCCTTCGGGGCTACACCTTC. The encoded protein is CASSEAGQGLRGYTF.

The V call is TRBV28, the J call TRBJ2-3, with 8 nucleotides matching TRBD2. The V gene's germline CDR1 is MDHEN and CDR2 SYDVKM. V lost 7 bases, J lost 2 bases, and 20 bases stayed unmatched. This CDR3 contains 19 residues. The CDR3 nucleotides are TGTGCCAGCAAGAGGGGGGTGCGGCGGGGGGTCCGATTCACAGATACGCAGTATTTT. This encodes CASKRGVRRGVRFTDTQYF.

The chain combines TRBV10-3 with TRBJ2-5; 9 nucleotides agree with TRBD2. Trimming removed 6 bases from V and 5 bases from J; junction bases left unmatched: 10. CDR1 is ENHRY, CDR2 SYGVKD, per germline. The CDR3 consists of 15 residues. DNA for the CDR3: TGTGCCATCAGGGGAGCGGGGGGAATGGGGGAGACCCAGTACTTC. Protein sequence: CAIRGAGGMGETQYF.